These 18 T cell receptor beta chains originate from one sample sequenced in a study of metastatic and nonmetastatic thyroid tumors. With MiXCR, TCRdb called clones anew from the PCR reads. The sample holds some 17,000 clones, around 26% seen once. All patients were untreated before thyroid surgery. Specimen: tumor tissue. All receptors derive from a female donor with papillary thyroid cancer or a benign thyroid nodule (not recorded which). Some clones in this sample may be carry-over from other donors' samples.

The CDR3 coding sequence is TGTGCCAGCAGTGAAGGCACGGGACAGGGTCTGAATGAGCAGTTCTTC. It is translated as CASSEGTGQGLNEQFF. This chain uses TRBV6-1 with TRBJ2-1, with 9 bases matching TRBD1. V lost 1 base and J lost 7; bases outside the gene matches: 8. Looked up from germline, CDR1 is MNHNS and CDR2 is SASEGT. The CDR3 contains 16 residues.

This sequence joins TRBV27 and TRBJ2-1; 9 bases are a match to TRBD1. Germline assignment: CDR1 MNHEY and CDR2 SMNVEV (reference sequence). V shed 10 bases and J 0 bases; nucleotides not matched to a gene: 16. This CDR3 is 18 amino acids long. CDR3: CAITYRGLKPSSYNEQFF. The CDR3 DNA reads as TGTGCCATCACCTACAGGGGGCTGAAGCCCTCCTCCTACAATGAGCAGTTCTTC.

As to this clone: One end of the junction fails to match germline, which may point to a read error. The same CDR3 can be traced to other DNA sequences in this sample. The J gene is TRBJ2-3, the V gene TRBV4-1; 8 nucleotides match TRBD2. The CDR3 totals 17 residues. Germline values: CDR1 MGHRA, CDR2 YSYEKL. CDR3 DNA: TGCGCCAGCAGCCAAGATGGCGGGAGGAGTAGCACAGATACACAGTATTTT. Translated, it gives CASSQDGGRSSTDTQYF.

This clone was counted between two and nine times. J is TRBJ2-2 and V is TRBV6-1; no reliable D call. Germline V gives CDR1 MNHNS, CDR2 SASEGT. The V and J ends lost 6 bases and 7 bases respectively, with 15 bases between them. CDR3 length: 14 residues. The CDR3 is CASRKFLSGGELFF. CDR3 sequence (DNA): TGTGCCAGCAGAAAATTTCTGTCGGGCGGGGAGCTGTTTTTT.

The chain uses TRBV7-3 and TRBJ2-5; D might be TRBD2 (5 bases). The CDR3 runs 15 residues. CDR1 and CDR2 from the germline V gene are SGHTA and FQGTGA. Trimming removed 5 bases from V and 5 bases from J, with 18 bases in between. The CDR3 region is CASSHLGGRGETQYF. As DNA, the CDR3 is TGTGCCAGCAGCCACCTCGGTGGGAGAGGCGAGACCCAGTACTTC.

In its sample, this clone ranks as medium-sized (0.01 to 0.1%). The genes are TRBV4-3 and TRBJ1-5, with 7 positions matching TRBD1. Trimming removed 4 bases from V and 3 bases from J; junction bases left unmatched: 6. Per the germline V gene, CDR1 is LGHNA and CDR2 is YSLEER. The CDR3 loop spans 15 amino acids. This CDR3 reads CASSRSTGLNQPQHF. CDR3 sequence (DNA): TGCGCCAGCAGCCGATCGACAGGGCTCAATCAGCCCCAGCATTTT.

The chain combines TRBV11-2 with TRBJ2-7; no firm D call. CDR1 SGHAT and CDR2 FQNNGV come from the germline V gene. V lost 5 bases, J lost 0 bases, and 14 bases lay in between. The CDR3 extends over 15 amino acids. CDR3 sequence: CASSLPSAVSYEQYF. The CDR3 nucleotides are TGTGCCAGCAGCCTACCTTCAGCCGTCTCCTACGAGCAGTACTTC.

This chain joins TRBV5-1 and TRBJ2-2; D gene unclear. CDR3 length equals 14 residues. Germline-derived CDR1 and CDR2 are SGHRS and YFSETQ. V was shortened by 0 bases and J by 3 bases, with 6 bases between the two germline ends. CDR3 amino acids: CASSLEGHTGELFF. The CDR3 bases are TGCGCCAGCAGCTTGGAAGGGCACACCGGGGAGCTGTTTTTT.

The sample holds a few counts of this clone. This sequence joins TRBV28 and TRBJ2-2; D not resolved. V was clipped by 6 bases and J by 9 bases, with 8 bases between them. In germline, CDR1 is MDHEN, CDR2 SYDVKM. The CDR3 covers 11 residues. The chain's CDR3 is CASRSIWELFF. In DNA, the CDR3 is TGTGCCAGCAGGTCTATTTGGGAGCTGTTTTTT.

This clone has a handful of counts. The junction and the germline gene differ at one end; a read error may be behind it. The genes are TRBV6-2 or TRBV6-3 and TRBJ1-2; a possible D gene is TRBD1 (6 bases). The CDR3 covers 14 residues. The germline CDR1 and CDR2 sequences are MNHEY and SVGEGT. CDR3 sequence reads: CASSSWDIIYGYAF. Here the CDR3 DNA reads TGTGCCAGCAGTTCCTGGGACATTATCTATGGCTACGCCTTC.

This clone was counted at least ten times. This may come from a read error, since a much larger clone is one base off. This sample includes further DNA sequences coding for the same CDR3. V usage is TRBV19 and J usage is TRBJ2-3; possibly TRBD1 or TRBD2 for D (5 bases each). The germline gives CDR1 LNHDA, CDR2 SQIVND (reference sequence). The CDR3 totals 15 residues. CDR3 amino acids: CASSMGGSVTDTQYF. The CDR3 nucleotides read TGTGCCAGTAGTATGGGTGGGAGTGTGACAGACACGCAGTATTTT.

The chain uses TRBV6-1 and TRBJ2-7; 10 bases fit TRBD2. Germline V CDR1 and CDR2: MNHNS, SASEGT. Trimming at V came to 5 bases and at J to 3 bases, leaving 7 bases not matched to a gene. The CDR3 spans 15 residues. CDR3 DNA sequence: TGTGCCAGCAGTCCTCTAGCGGGAGAGGGCTACGAGCAGTACTTC. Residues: CASSPLAGEGYEQYF.

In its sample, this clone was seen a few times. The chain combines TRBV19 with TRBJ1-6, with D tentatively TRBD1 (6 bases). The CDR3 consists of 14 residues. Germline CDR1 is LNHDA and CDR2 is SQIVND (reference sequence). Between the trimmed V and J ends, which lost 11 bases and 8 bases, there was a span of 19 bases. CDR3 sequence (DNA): TGTGCCGGAGGCCAGGACAGAGATCATTCACCCCTCCACTTT. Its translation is CAGGQDRDHSPLHF.

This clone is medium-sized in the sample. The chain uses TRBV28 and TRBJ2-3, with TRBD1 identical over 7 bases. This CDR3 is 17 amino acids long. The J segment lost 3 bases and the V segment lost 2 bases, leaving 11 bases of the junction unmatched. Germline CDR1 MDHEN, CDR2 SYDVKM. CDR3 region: CASSLLQGPQGTDTQYF. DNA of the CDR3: TGTGCCAGCAGTTTACTACAGGGGCCCCAAGGTACAGATACGCAGTATTTT.

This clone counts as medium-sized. DNA for the CDR3: TGTGCCACCAGGGCTAAGGCCTATAATTCACCCCTCCACTTT. Translating gives CATRAKAYNSPLHF. V is TRBV15 and J is TRBJ1-6; D call uncertain. The V end was cut by 6 bases, the J end by 2 bases, with 8 bases between. Germline V gene lookup returns CDR1 LNHNV and CDR2 YYDKDF (reference sequence). This CDR3 is built from 14 residues.

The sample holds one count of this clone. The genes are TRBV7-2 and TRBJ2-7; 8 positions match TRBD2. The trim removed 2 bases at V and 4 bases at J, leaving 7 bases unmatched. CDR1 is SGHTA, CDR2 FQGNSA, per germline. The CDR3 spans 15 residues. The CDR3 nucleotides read TGTGCCAGCAGCTTATTAGGACTAGCCTTATACGAGCAGTACTTC. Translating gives CASSLLGLALYEQYF.

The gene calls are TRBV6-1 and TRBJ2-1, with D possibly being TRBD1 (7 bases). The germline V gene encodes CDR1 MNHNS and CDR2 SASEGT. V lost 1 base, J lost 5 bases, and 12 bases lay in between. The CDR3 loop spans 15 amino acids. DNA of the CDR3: TGTGCCAGCAGTGAAGTCGCAGGGGGGAACAATGAGCAGTTCTTC. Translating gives CASSEVAGGNNEQFF.

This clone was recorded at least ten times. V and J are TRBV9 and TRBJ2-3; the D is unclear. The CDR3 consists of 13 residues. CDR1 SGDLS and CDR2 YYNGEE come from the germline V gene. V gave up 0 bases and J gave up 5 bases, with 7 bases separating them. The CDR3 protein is CASSVEGIDTQYF. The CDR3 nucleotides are TGTGCCAGCAGCGTAGAAGGAATAGATACGCAGTATTTT.